This TCR beta chain was sequenced for a study of type 1 regulatory T cells. Study summary: T-allo10 is a Tr1-enriched, alloantigen-specific CD4 T cell product made in vitro.

TCRdb re-analysed the reads in MiXCR, keeping a single row per CDR3 protein. Found here are 60,000 to 75,000 distinct CDR3 sequences, less than 25% of them singletons; the top ten hold 8.3%. There are 15 residues in the CDR3. Germline assignment: CDR1 SGHRS and CDR2 YFSETQ. V was shortened by 0 bases and J by 4 bases, with 13 bases between the two germline ends. Study outcomes and limitations: Compared with non-type 1 regulatory T cells, type 1 regulatory T cells showed a more restricted TCR repertoire.

This clonotype was seen a handful of times. Its antigen is unknown. This receptor was obtained from a human donor in good health. V and J are TRBV5-1 and TRBJ2-5, with D possibly TRBD2 on 6 matching bases. Material: cultured type 1 regulatory T (Tr1) cells, either the whole culture or a sorted fraction (not recorded which). Here the CDR3 reads CASSLAFGSGETQYF. The DNA for the CDR3 is TGCGCCAGCAGCTTGGCCTTCGGGAGCGGAGAGACCCAGTACTTC.